Here is one T cell receptor (beta chain) with its context. The record originates from a study of blood T cell repertoires in COVID-19. Study information: The cDNA or gDNA used as material had been derived from T cells, B-cell-depleted T cells, or PBMCs.

Method: immunoSEQ multiplex PCR; TCRdb's copy keeps in-frame clones and lacks some. The sample comprises tens of thousands of clones, more than 70% of which are singletons, and approximately 3.5% rests with the top ten. What was sequenced was peripheral blood. This TCR derives from a man aged 70 or older with acute or convalescent COVID-19.

CDR3 in DNA: TGTGCCAGCAGTTTACTGTCAGGGGGCGGAAATCAGCCCCAGCATTTT. Protein: CASSLLSGGGNQPQHF. The rearrangement uses TRBV27 and TRBJ1-5, with 8 bases fitting TRBD1. V shed 2 bases and J 4 bases; nucleotides not matched to a gene: 7. This CDR3 is built from 16 residues. CDR1 and CDR2 (germline): MNHEY, SMNVEV (reference sequence).